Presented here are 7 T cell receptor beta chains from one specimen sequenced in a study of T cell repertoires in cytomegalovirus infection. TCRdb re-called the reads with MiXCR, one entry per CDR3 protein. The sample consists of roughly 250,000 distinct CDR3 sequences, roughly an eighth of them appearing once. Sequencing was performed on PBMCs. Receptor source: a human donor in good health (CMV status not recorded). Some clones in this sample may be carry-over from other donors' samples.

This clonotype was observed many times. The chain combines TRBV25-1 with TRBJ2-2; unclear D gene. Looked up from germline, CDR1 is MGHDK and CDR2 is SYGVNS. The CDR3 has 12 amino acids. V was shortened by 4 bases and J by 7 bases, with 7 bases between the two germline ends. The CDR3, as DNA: TGTGCCAGCAGTGGCAGTTACGGGGAGCTGTTTTTT. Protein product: CASSGSYGELFF.

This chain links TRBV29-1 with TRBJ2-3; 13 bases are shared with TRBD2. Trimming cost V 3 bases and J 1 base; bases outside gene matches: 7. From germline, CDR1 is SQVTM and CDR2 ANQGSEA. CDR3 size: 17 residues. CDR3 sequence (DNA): TGCAGCGTTGATGAGGGGACTAGCGGGGTCGGCACAGATACGCAGTATTTT. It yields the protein CSVDEGTSGVGTDTQYF.

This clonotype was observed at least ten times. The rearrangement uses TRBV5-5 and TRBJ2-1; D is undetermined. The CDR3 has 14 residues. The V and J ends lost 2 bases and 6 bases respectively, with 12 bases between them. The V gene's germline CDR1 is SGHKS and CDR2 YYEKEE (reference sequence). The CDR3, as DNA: TGTGCCAGCAGCTTACCCCCCCTGAGCAATGAGCAGTTCTTC. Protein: CASSLPPLSNEQFF.

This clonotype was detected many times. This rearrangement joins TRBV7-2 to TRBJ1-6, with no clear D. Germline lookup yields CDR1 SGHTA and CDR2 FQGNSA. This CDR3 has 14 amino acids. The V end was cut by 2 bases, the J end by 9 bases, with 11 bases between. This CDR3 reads CASSLRSRSSPLHF. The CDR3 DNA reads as TGTGCCAGCAGCTTAAGGTCAAGAAGTTCACCCCTCCACTTT. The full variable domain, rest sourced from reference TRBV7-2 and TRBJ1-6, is GAGVSQSPSNKVTEKGKDVELRCDPISGHTALYWYRQSLGQGLEFLIYFQGNSAPDKSGLPSDRFSAERTGGSVSTLTIQRTQQEDSAVYLCASSLRSRSSPLHFGNGTRLTVT.

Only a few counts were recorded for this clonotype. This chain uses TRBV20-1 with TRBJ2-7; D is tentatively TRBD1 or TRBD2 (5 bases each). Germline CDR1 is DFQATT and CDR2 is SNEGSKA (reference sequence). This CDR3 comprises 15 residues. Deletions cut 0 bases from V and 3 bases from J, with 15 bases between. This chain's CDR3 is CSARDHGTALYEQYF. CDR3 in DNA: TGCAGTGCTAGAGACCACGGGACGGCGCTCTACGAGCAGTACTTC.

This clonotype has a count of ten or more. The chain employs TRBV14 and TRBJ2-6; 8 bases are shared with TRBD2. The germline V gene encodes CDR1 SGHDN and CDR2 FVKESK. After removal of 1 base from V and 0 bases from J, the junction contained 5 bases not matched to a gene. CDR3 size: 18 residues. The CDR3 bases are TGTGCCAGCAGCCAAGCCAGCGGGAGTCTCTCTGGGGCCAACGTCCTGACTTTC. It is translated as CASSQASGSLSGANVLTF.

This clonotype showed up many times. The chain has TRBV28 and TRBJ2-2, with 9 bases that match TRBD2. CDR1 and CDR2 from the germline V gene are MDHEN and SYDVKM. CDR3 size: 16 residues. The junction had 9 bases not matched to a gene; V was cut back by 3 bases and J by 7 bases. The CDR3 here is CASSFTAGGPGGELFF. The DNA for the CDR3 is TGTGCCAGCAGTTTCACGGCGGGAGGGCCGGGCGGGGAGCTGTTTTTT.